The clone carrying this TCR beta chain has a count of ten or more. Antigen specificity is unknown. The data were taken from a study of T-cell reconstitution after alpha-beta-depleted transplantation in children. The study's findings and limits: Recipient T cells and thymic progenitors that survived were the source of the high TCRbeta diversity seen at day 60 in some patients. T cells produced anew were the main source of T-cell counts and diversity one year after transplant. Alpha-beta T cells about two months after transplant reportedly derived from several hundred expanded graft clones.

Trimming left V 4 bases short and J 11 bases short, with 16 bases between. From germline, CDR1 is DFQATT and CDR2 SNEGSKA (reference sequence). The CDR3 is 12 residues long. Preparation of the TCRbeta library was carried out with unique molecular identifiers. TCRdb itself ran the PCR reads through MiXCR, one entry per CDR3 protein. This sample has just under 150,000 distinct CDR3 sequences, with 8% to 10% found just once. Sequenced material: PBMCs, mostly from graft donor cells, taken 180 days after TCRalphabeta/CD19-depleted stem cell transplant. The receptor was isolated from a female patient aged 2 to 10 who had a stem cell transplant for congenital amegakaryocytic thrombocytopenia, so the T cells may come from the graft donor. This rearrangement joins TRBV20-1 to TRBJ2-3; D possibly corresponds to TRBD2 (6 bases). The CDR3 here is CSAIHRERKQYF. CDR3 sequence (DNA): TGCAGTGCTATCCACCGGGAGCGGAAGCAGTATTTT.